This TCR beta chain was retrieved from a study of OX40 agonist ivuxolimab in advanced cancers. Overall study: Patients were treated with ivuxolimab, an agonistic anti-OX40 (CD134) antibody. Patients were infused with ivuxolimab every 2 weeks at 0.01 to 10 mg/kg. Partial responses were achieved by three patients: one hepatocellular carcinoma, two cutaneous melanoma. The study's findings and limits: Averaged across samples, CD8+ T cells carried more expanded clones than CD4+ did.

Comment on this clone: What it binds is unknown.

This table comes from immunoSEQ multiplex PCR, and its TCRdb copy is limited to in-frame clones, with some not included. The sample consists of 65,000 to 85,000 clones, approximately 87% of them appearing once. The receptor was isolated from an adult with an advanced solid tumor such as melanoma, head and neck, liver or kidney cancer. Source: CD4+ or CD8+ T cells sorted from blood, taken in a trial of the OX40 agonist ivuxolimab.

CDR3 loop: CAISASGSYNEQFF. As DNA, the CDR3 is TGTGCCATCAGTGCTAGCGGTAGCTACAATGAGCAGTTCTTC. This chain uses TRBV10-3 with TRBJ2-1; TRBD2 matches at 7 bases. CDR3 size: 14 residues. The V and J ends lost 4 bases and 3 bases, in that order; junction bases with no gene match: 3. Germline CDR1 ENHRY, CDR2 SYGVKD.